The clone carrying this TCR beta chain was found once. Measured with immunoSEQ multiplex PCR; TCRdb has only the in-frame clones, and not every one. The sample lists around 270,000 clones, 80% to 85% seen once, with around 16% in the top ten. The sample comes from a study of blood T cell repertoires in COVID-19. The CDR3 is 15 amino acids. The ends lost 0 bases at V and 7 bases at J; junction bases unmatched: 8. Germline V gives CDR1 MNHEY, CDR2 SMNVEV (reference sequence). This chain joins TRBV27 and TRBJ2-5; 7 bases match TRBD1. Sequenced sample: peripheral blood. This sequence was found in an older person with COVID-19, enrolled during active disease. The CDR3 spells CASSLSGTAAGTQYF. The DNA of the CDR3 is TGTGCCAGCAGTTTATCCGGGACAGCCGCGGGGACCCAGTACTTC.